The rows below give T cell receptor beta chains drawn from one sample of a study of OX40 agonist ivuxolimab in advanced cancers. The method was immunoSEQ multiplex PCR; TCRdb's version includes in-frame clones alone and lacks a portion of them. This table has about 100,000 clones, about nine tenths appearing once. The material sequenced was CD4+ or CD8+ T cells sorted from blood, taken in a trial of the OX40 agonist ivuxolimab. The source is an adult with an advanced solid tumor such as melanoma, head and neck, liver or kidney cancer. Each CDR3 is given with its conserved first and last residue. The D gene is left open where the match is weak. Rows may omit the clone size; those that give it use once, few, many or a size class.

TRBV19	TRBD1	.	TRBJ1-1	TGTGCCAGTAGTGGTCGGACAGGGCGCACTGAAGCTTTCTTT	CASSGRTGRTEAFF
TRBV15	.	.	TRBJ1-2	TGTGCCACCAGTCGGGACATTATCTTTGGCTACACCTTC	CATSRDIIFGYTF
TRBV11-3	.	.	TRBJ1-5	TGTGCCAGCAGCCACCGACGGGGTGAAAATCAGCCCCAGCATTTT	CASSHRRGENQPQHF
TRBV7-9	.	.	TRBJ1-4	TGTGCCAGCAGCTCCGGCTTAACGGGCGAGGCGGAAAAACTGTTTTTT	CASSSGLTGEAEKLFF
TRBV5-4	.	.	TRBJ2-3	TGTGCCAGCAGCTTTAAAGCTGGGGGGTCAGATACGCAGTATTTT	CASSFKAGGSDTQYF
TRBV28	.	.	TRBJ1-5	TGTGCCAGCAAGGGGGACACTTATCGGCCCCAGCATTTT	CASKGDTYRPQHF
TRBV11-3	TRBD1	.	TRBJ2-4	TGTGCCAGCAGCCCAGGGGGCGCCCAAAACATTCAGTACTTC	CASSPGGAQNIQYF
TRBV4-2	.	.	TRBJ2-6	TGTGCCAGCAGCCAGACAGGCAACTCTGGGGCCAACGTCCTGACTTTC	CASSQTGNSGANVLTF
TRBV9	.	.	TRBJ2-3	TGTGCCAGCAGCGTAGGAGTAGCGGATACGCAGTATTTT	CASSVGVADTQYF
TRBV28	TRBD1	.	TRBJ2-2	TGTGCCAGCAGGGACAGACAGGGGGTTGGGAACACCGGGGAGCTGTTTTTT	CASRDRQGVGNTGELFF
TRBV21-1	.	.	TRBJ2-5	TGTGCCAGCAGCAAACGAAACCCTCGCGCCGTTCGGGAGACCCAGTACTTC	CASSKRNPRAVRETQYF
TRBV6-1	.	.	TRBJ1-5	TGTGCCAGCAACCAACTTCGGGGGGCTAATCAGCCCCAGCATTTT	CASNQLRGANQPQHF
TRBV5-5	.	once	TRBJ1-4	TGTGCCAGCAGCTTCACGCCTAAAGTTGGGGAAAAACTGTTTTTT	CASSFTPKVGEKLFF
TRBV12-5	.	.	TRBJ2-1	TGTGCTAGTGGTTCACCCCCGGACAGCTACAATGAGCAGTTCTTC	CASGSPPDSYNEQFF
TRBV14	TRBD2	.	TRBJ2-7	TGTGCCAGCAGCCCTAGCGGGAGTTGGTCCAGCGAGCAGTACTTC	CASSPSGSWSSEQYF
TRBV4-3	.	.	TRBJ2-1	TGCGCCAGCAGCCAAGATCTTGACTGGATGGGGGTGGGGCAGTTCTTC	CASSQDLDWMGVGQFF
TRBV21-1	.	.	TRBJ2-5	TGTGCCAGCAACTCCGGGACTACCGTTGGGAAGCAGTACTTC	CASNSGTTVGKQYF
TRBV4-3	.	.	TRBJ1-6	TGCGCCAGCAGCCAAGACTGGGGGACTAATTCACCCCTCCACTTT	CASSQDWGTNSPLHF
TRBV4-1	TRBD2	once	TRBJ2-1	TGCGCCAGCAGCCAGTTGATTAGCGGGAGTTTCTACAATGAGCAGTTCTTC	CASSQLISGSFYNEQFF
TRBV7-9	.	.	TRBJ2-2	TGTGCCAGCAGCTTAGATGGGACCGGGGAGCTGTTTTTT	CASSLDGTGELFF
TRBV5-4	.	.	TRBJ2-7	TGTGCCAGCAGCTCGACAGTCTCCTACGAGCAGTACTTC	CASSSTVSYEQYF
TRBV5-5	TRBD2	.	TRBJ2-1	TGTGCCAGCAGCCGTACTTTCACGGGACTAGCGAATGAGCAGTTCTTC	CASSRTFTGLANEQFF
TRBV12-5	TRBD1	.	TRBJ2-7	TGTGCTAGTGGTTTTGGGACAGGGGACTACGAGCAGTACTTC	CASGFGTGDYEQYF
TRBV11-1	.	.	TRBJ2-5	TGTGCCAGCAGCTTAGCACAGGTCGGGGAGACCCAGTACTTC	CASSLAQVGETQYF
TRBV2	.	.	TRBJ2-1	TGTGCCAGCAATCCTGAGGGCGGGACTGAGCAGTTCTTC	CASNPEGGTEQFF
TRBV7-2	TRBD1	.	TRBJ1-1	TGTGCCAGCAGCCCACAGGGGATGAACACTGAAGCTTTCTTT	CASSPQGMNTEAFF
TRBV6-6	.	.	TRBJ2-1	TGTGCCAGCAGTCGCAACTCAGATGAGCAGTTCTTC	CASSRNSDEQFF
TRBV6-5	.	.	TRBJ2-3	TGTGCCAGCAGACCCCGGAGGGTGGCAGATACGCAGTATTTT	CASRPRRVADTQYF
TRBV4-3	.	few	TRBJ1-3	TGCGCCAGCAGCCAAGGGTTCTCTGGAAACACCATATATTTT	CASSQGFSGNTIYF
TRBV2	TRBD2	.	TRBJ2-3	TGTGCCAGCAGGGCGGGACTAGCCAGCACAGATACGCAGTATTTT	CASRAGLASTDTQYF
TRBV11-2	.	once	TRBJ2-5	TGTGCCAGCAGCTTAGGCACTAAAGAGACCCAGTACTTC	CASSLGTKETQYF
TRBV4-3	.	.	TRBJ2-7	TGCGCCAGCAGCCGCGAAATGAAGGGGTACGAGCAGTACTTC	CASSREMKGYEQYF
TRBV6-1	.	once	TRBJ2-7	TGTGCCAGCAGTGCCCGGGACAACCCTATCGGGTACTTC	CASSARDNPIGYF
TRBV9	.	.	TRBJ2-1	TGTGCCAGCAGCGTAGATTCAGTCAATGAGCAGTTCTTC	CASSVDSVNEQFF
TRBV2	.	.	TRBJ2-7	TGTGCCAGCAGTGATTCTCCGACGCCTTCCTACGAGCAGTACTTC	CASSDSPTPSYEQYF
TRBV19	TRBD2	.	TRBJ2-1	TGTGCCAGTAGCAAACTAGCGGGGGGACCCGAGCAGTTCTTC	CASSKLAGGPEQFF
TRBV6-1	.	.	TRBJ2-5	TGTGCCAGCAGTCCTCGACAGTTACACCAAGAGACCCAGTACTTC	CASSPRQLHQETQYF
TRBV29-1	.	.	TRBJ2-1	TGCAGCGTTGCCCCGGTCTCCTCCTACAATGAGCAGTTCTTC	CSVAPVSSYNEQFF
TRBV5-1	TRBD1	few	TRBJ2-1	TGCGCCAGCAGGCCGGGACAGAAGGCCCTCAATGAGCAGTTCTTC	CASRPGQKALNEQFF
TRBV28	TRBD2	.	TRBJ2-7	TGTGCCAGCAGTTTCAAGCGGGAGTTGTTGTACGAGCAGTACTTC	CASSFKRELLYEQYF
TRBV28	TRBD2	.	TRBJ2-1	TGTGCCAGCAGTTTTGCGGGAGATTTATACAATGAGCAGTTCTTC	CASSFAGDLYNEQFF
TRBV5-1	.	.	TRBJ2-7	TGCGCCAGCAGCCCCCGGGACACCAACTACGAGCAGTACTTC	CASSPRDTNYEQYF
TRBV6-5	.	few	TRBJ2-7	TGTGCCAGCAGTTACTCGAGGTTGGCGCTCGAGCAGTACTTC	CASSYSRLALEQYF
TRBV28	TRBD2	.	TRBJ2-1	TGTGCCAGCAGTTTGACTAGCGGGCGCTACAATGAGCAGTTCTTC	CASSLTSGRYNEQFF
TRBV5-5	TRBD1	.	TRBJ2-2	TGTGCCAGCAGCTGGGGACAGGGGGCGAGAACCGGGGAGCTGTTTTTT	CASSWGQGARTGELFF
TRBV5-6	.	.	TRBJ1-1	TGTGCCAGCAGCAAACAGATGAACACTGAAGCTTTCTTT	CASSKQMNTEAFF